Shown below are 17 T cell receptor beta chains from a single sample sequenced in a study of OX40 agonist ivuxolimab in advanced cancers. Using immunoSEQ multiplex PCR, the repertoire was profiled, and TCRdb retains in-frame clones only, with some absent. The table lists about 81,000 clones, 85% to 95% of them singletons. Source: CD4+ or CD8+ T cells sorted from blood, taken in a trial of the OX40 agonist ivuxolimab. Receptor source: an adult with an advanced solid tumor such as melanoma, head and neck, liver or kidney cancer.

By sample share, this clone is large (0.1 to 1%). This sequence joins TRBV7-6 and TRBJ2-7, with 10 bases aligning to TRBD2. The trim removed 4 bases at V and 5 bases at J, leaving 8 bases unmatched. Per the germline V gene, CDR1 is SGHVS and CDR2 is FNYEAQ. The CDR3 length is 15 residues. CDR3 sequence reads: CASSSASGSGHEQYF. CDR3 sequence (DNA): TGTGCCAGCAGCTCTGCTAGCGGGAGTGGCCACGAGCAGTACTTC. Drawing the rest from reference TRBV7-6 and TRBJ2-7, the complete variable domain is GAGVSQSPRYKVTKRGQDVALRCDPISGHVSLYWYRQALGQGPEFLTYFNYEAQQDKSGLPNDRFSAERPEGSISTLTIQRTEQRDSAMYRCASSSASGSGHEQYFGPGTRLTVT.

This clone was seen only once. The rearrangement joins TRBV27 to TRBJ2-7, with 8 positions matching TRBD2. The germline CDR1 and CDR2 sequences are MNHEY and SMNVEV (reference sequence). Trimming took 5 bases from V and 3 from J; bases not matched to a gene: 3. This CDR3 contains 13 residues. The DNA of the CDR3 is TGTGCCAGCAGTATCCGGGGGGGCTACGAGCAGTACTTC. Its translation is CASSIRGGYEQYF.

In this sample, this clone turned up once. J is TRBJ1-4 and V is TRBV28; 7 bases agree with TRBD1. With V trimmed by 5 bases and J by 2 bases, 14 bases remained unmatched. The CDR3 consists of 18 residues. Germline CDR1 reads MDHEN; CDR2 reads SYDVKM. The CDR3 is CASSVPFVGGATNEKLFF. The CDR3 DNA reads as TGTGCCAGCAGTGTACCTTTCGTAGGGGGCGCGACTAATGAAAAACTGTTTTTT.

The genes are TRBV23-1 and TRBJ1-6, with D possibly being TRBD1 (5 bases). TRBV23-1 qualifies as an ORF whose function is uncertain. Trimming took off 1 base at V and 5 bases at J, with 21 bases between the two ends. The CDR3 runs 19 residues. CDR3 in amino acids: CASSQLVGRFTKNNSPLHF. The CDR3, as DNA: TGCGCCAGCAGTCAATTAGTGGGGCGATTTACTAAGAATAATTCACCCCTCCACTTT.

The chain joins TRBV7-2 to TRBJ2-1, with 10 bases lining up with TRBD2. This CDR3 comprises 16 residues. V shed 0 bases and J 8 bases; nucleotides not matched to a gene: 7. Germline V gene sequence: CDR1 SGHTA, CDR2 FQGNSA. The CDR3 protein is CASSLAGTSDRDEQFF. The DNA for the CDR3 is TGTGCCAGCAGCTTAGCAGGGACTAGCGATAGGGATGAGCAGTTCTTC.

The chain recombines TRBV19 with TRBJ1-4; TRBD1 aligns across 8 bases. This CDR3 is 16 amino acids long. Germline CDR1 is LNHDA and CDR2 is SQIVND (reference sequence). The ends lost 7 bases at V and 6 bases at J; junction bases unmatched: 13. The CDR3, as DNA: TGTGCCAGTACCATCATCTGGACAGGGAAAGATGAAAAACTGTTTTTT. Translating it yields CASTIIWTGKDEKLFF.

The chain recombines TRBV4-1 with TRBJ2-7, with D perhaps assigned TRBD1 or TRBD2 (6 bases each). The germline V gene encodes CDR1 MGHRA and CDR2 YSYEKL. V gave up 3 bases and J gave up 5 bases, with 11 bases separating them. The CDR3 length is 13 residues. Here the CDR3 reads CASSQRGVDEQYF. The CDR3 nucleotides are TGCGCCAGCAGCCAGAGGGGGGTGGACGAGCAGTACTTC.

This chain links TRBV12-5 with TRBJ2-5; a possible D gene is TRBD2 (6 bases). The germline V and J ends were trimmed by 7 bases and 4 bases, with 16 bases remaining between them. Germline CDR1 LGHNT, CDR2 FRNRAP. The CDR3 is 14 residues long. Here the CDR3 reads CASAPGGGGETQYF. CDR3 DNA sequence: TGTGCTAGTGCGCCCGGGGGAGGAGGAGAGACCCAGTACTTC.

This chain connects TRBV5-5 to TRBJ1-2; the D gene is possibly TRBD1 (6 bases). V gave up 4 bases and J gave up 4 bases, with 20 bases separating them. CDR1 and CDR2 from the germline V gene are SGHKS and YYEKEE (reference sequence). The CDR3 has 16 residues. The CDR3 reads CASSPYREGGVYGYTF. CDR3 nucleotides: TGTGCCAGCAGCCCATACCGGGAGGGGGGCGTCTATGGCTACACCTTC.

V is TRBV21-1 and J is TRBJ2-7; the table assigns TRBD1, which was not confirmed against the DNA. TRBV21-1 is marked as a pseudogene. The CDR3 is 18 residues long. As DNA, the CDR3 is TGTGCCAGCAGCATCGACCCACAGACAGGGGGCGGGTCCTACGAGCAGTACTTC. This encodes CASSIDPQTGGGSYEQYF.

The chain employs TRBV19 and TRBJ1-2; 10 positions match TRBD1. V dropped 5 bases and J dropped 4; count of bases not matched to a gene: 7. Germline V gene sequence: CDR1 LNHDA, CDR2 SQIVND (reference sequence). There are 15 residues in the CDR3. As DNA, the CDR3 is TGTGCCAGTAGTTTCGGGACAGGGGAAGGCTATGGCTACACCTTC. Amino acids: CASSFGTGEGYGYTF.

This sequence joins TRBV4-2 and TRBJ1-1; a weak D match, TRBD1 (5 bases). This CDR3 has 13 residues. Per the germline V gene, CDR1 is LGHNA and CDR2 is YNFKEQ. Trimming cost V 3 bases and J 2 bases, with 7 bases left between them. CDR3: CASSHGGNTEAFF. The CDR3, as DNA: TGTGCCAGCAGCCATGGGGGAAACACTGAAGCTTTCTTT.

This chain joins TRBV25-1 and TRBJ1-1, with TRBD1 identical over 7 bases. The CDR3 has 13 amino acids. Unmatched junction bases numbered 4, after V lost 8 bases and J lost 1 base. Germline CDR1 is MGHDK and CDR2 is SYGVNS. In nucleotides, the CDR3 is TGTGCCAGCCAAGACAGGGAGAACACTGAAGCTTTCTTT. Translated: CASQDRENTEAFF.

This rearrangement joins TRBV20-1 to TRBJ2-1; no clear D gene. The CDR3 length is 9 residues. From germline, CDR1 is DFQATT and CDR2 SNEGSKA (reference sequence). Trimming left V 5 bases short and J 6 bases short, with 2 bases between. This CDR3 is CSASNEQFF. The DNA of the CDR3 is TGCAGTGCTTCCAATGAGCAGTTCTTC.

CDR3 in DNA: TGTGCCACCAGCAGAGACGAGGGGGAGGAAAAACTGTTTTTT. Amino acids: CATSRDEGEEKLFF. The gene calls are TRBV15 and TRBJ1-4; D is possibly TRBD1 (6 bases). This CDR3 contains 14 residues. V lost 0 bases and J 8 bases, leaving 10 bases between the germline ends. The germline V gene encodes CDR1 LNHNV and CDR2 YYDKDF (reference sequence).

The chain links TRBV5-6 to TRBJ2-1; 9 bases agree with TRBD2. The J segment lost 13 bases and the V segment lost 4 bases, leaving 18 bases of the junction unmatched. Germline CDR1 SGHDT, CDR2 YYEEEE. The CDR3 is 16 residues long. The CDR3 DNA reads TGTGCCAGCAGCCTCCAGACTAGCGGAGGTGTTTTTTATCAGTTCTTC. This codes for CASSLQTSGGVFYQFF.

J is TRBJ2-3 and V is TRBV5-1; D tentatively fits TRBD1 or TRBD2 (5 bases each). V was pared by 1 base and J by 6 bases, with 6 bases between. This CDR3 spans 12 amino acids. Germline V gene sequence: CDR1 SGHRS, CDR2 YFSETQ. Here the CDR3 DNA reads TGCGCCAGCAGCTTGTGGGGGGATACGCAGTATTTT. Translation gives CASSLWGDTQYF.